Listed below are T cell receptor beta chains from one sample, sequenced in a study of blood T cell repertoires in COVID-19. Profiling relied on immunoSEQ multiplex PCR, and the TCRdb table lists in-frame clones only, not all of them. The sample lists about 200,000 clones, around 86% occurring once. Sequenced: peripheral blood. The source of these receptors is a woman older than 75 with COVID-19, enrolled during active disease. The CDR3 runs from the conserved cysteine through the conserved F or W. The order of the fields is D gene, clone size, V gene, J gene, CDR3 DNA, CDR3 protein. The D gene is left open where the match is weak. Not all rows give a size; the values are once, few, many and, for expanded clones, a class.

d_call: TRBD2
clone_size: once
v_call: TRBV6-4
j_call: TRBJ2-6
cdr3_nt: TGTGCCAGCAGTCCTTCGGGGGGGTCTGGGGCCAACGTCCTGACTTTC
cdr3_aa: CASSPSGGSGANVLTF

d_call: NA
clone_size: NA
v_call: TRBV6-5
j_call: TRBJ1-1
cdr3_nt: TGTGCCAGCAAGGGTACAGATGCGGGGAACACTGAAGCTTTCTTT
cdr3_aa: CASKGTDAGNTEAFF

d_call: NA
clone_size: NA
v_call: TRBV5-4
j_call: TRBJ1-2
cdr3_nt: TGTGCCAGCAGCATTGGACAACAGACGCGGGACTTC
cdr3_aa: CASSIGQQTRDF

d_call: TRBD1
clone_size: few
v_call: TRBV19
j_call: TRBJ1-2
cdr3_nt: TGTGCCAGTAGTATAGATAAGAAGGACAGGGATGGCTACACCTTC
cdr3_aa: CASSIDKKDRDGYTF

d_call: TRBD1
clone_size: NA
v_call: TRBV7-9
j_call: TRBJ2-2
cdr3_nt: TGTGCCAGCAGGGGACAGGGGAACACCGGGGAGCTGTTTTTT
cdr3_aa: CASRGQGNTGELFF

d_call: NA
clone_size: few
v_call: TRBV27
j_call: TRBJ1-4
cdr3_nt: TGTGCCAGCAGTCCGACGCGGGGCTTTAATGAAAAACTGTTTTTT
cdr3_aa: CASSPTRGFNEKLFF

d_call: TRBD1
clone_size: NA
v_call: TRBV19
j_call: TRBJ1-1
cdr3_nt: TGTGCCAGTAGGACAGGGGGGCATTGGAACACTGAAGCTTTCTTT
cdr3_aa: CASRTGGHWNTEAFF

d_call: TRBD1
clone_size: NA
v_call: TRBV27
j_call: TRBJ1-1
cdr3_nt: TGTGCCAGCAGTTTAGCTGGGACAGGGTATACTGAAGCTTTCTTT
cdr3_aa: CASSLAGTGYTEAFF

d_call: TRBD1
clone_size: NA
v_call: TRBV6-5
j_call: TRBJ1-2
cdr3_nt: TGTGCCAGCAGGGGCTCGACAGGGAACTATGGCTACACCTTC
cdr3_aa: CASRGSTGNYGYTF

d_call: TRBD2
clone_size: NA
v_call: TRBV2
j_call: TRBJ2-5
cdr3_nt: TGTGCCAGCCGTCAGGGGAGGACTAGCGGGGGTGTGGAGACCCAGTACTTC
cdr3_aa: CASRQGRTSGGVETQYF

d_call: NA
clone_size: once
v_call: TRBV11-2
j_call: TRBJ1-2
cdr3_nt: TGTGCCAGCAGCCGCACGACAGGCAACTATGGCTACACCTTC
cdr3_aa: CASSRTTGNYGYTF

d_call: NA
clone_size: NA
v_call: TRBV20-1
j_call: TRBJ1-2
cdr3_nt: TGCAGTGCTAGTTTGGGAGATGGCTACACCTTC
cdr3_aa: CSASLGDGYTF

d_call: TRBD1
clone_size: NA
v_call: TRBV28
j_call: TRBJ1-4
cdr3_nt: TGTGCCAGCAGTTCGGGGGACAGGGACGCTGAAAAACTGTTTTTT
cdr3_aa: CASSSGDRDAEKLFF

d_call: TRBD1
clone_size: NA
v_call: TRBV10-3
j_call: TRBJ2-7
cdr3_nt: TGTGCCATCAGTGGGACAGGGGGTTTCAACGAGCAGTACTTC
cdr3_aa: CAISGTGGFNEQYF

d_call: NA
clone_size: NA
v_call: TRBV2
j_call: TRBJ2-1
cdr3_nt: TGTGCCAGCAGCAGAACAGGGTTTAACAATGAGCAGTTCTTC
cdr3_aa: CASSRTGFNNEQFF

d_call: NA
clone_size: NA
v_call: TRBV6-5
j_call: TRBJ1-1
cdr3_nt: TGTGCCAGCAGATCAGGTTATGAAAGCACTGAAGCTTTCTTT
cdr3_aa: CASRSGYESTEAFF

d_call: TRBD1
clone_size: NA
v_call: TRBV4-1
j_call: TRBJ2-2
cdr3_nt: TGCGCCAGCAGCCAAACCGGGACAGGGGGTCCCGGGGAGCTGTTTTTT
cdr3_aa: CASSQTGTGGPGELFF

d_call: TRBD1
clone_size: NA
v_call: TRBV27
j_call: TRBJ2-3
cdr3_nt: TGTGCCAGTGCGGGACAGGGGACAGATACGCAGTATTTT
cdr3_aa: CASAGQGTDTQYF

d_call: NA
clone_size: NA
v_call: TRBV6-5
j_call: TRBJ1-5
cdr3_nt: TGTGCCCGCGCGGGGGGGGGTTTTAGCAATCAGCCCCAGCATTTT
cdr3_aa: CARAGGGFSNQPQHF

d_call: TRBD1
clone_size: NA
v_call: TRBV6-5
j_call: TRBJ2-1
cdr3_nt: TGTGCCAGCATGGGAAGACAGGGGGTTTACAATGAGCAGTTCTTC
cdr3_aa: CASMGRQGVYNEQFF

d_call: TRBD2
clone_size: NA
v_call: TRBV10-3
j_call: TRBJ2-1
cdr3_nt: TGTGCCGTTAGCGGGAGGGGCAATGAGCAGTTCTTC
cdr3_aa: CAVSGRGNEQFF

d_call: TRBD2
clone_size: few
v_call: TRBV11-3
j_call: TRBJ2-5
cdr3_nt: TGTGCCAGCAGCCAGGGACTAGCGGCAAAAGAGACCCAGTACTTC
cdr3_aa: CASSQGLAAKETQYF

d_call: NA
clone_size: NA
v_call: TRBV20-1
j_call: TRBJ2-7
cdr3_nt: TGCAGTGCTAGTTACCCATGGGCCTCGCCCAACGAGCAGTACTTC
cdr3_aa: CSASYPWASPNEQYF

d_call: TRBD1
clone_size: NA
v_call: TRBV19
j_call: TRBJ1-6
cdr3_nt: TGTGCCAGTAGCTTGGGACAGCTCAATTCACCCCTCCACTTT
cdr3_aa: CASSLGQLNSPLHF

d_call: TRBD1
clone_size: NA
v_call: TRBV15
j_call: TRBJ1-5
cdr3_nt: TGTGCCACCAGCAGGGAAGACAGGGGGGATCAGCCCCAGCATTTT
cdr3_aa: CATSREDRGDQPQHF

d_call: NA
clone_size: NA
v_call: TRBV7-2
j_call: TRBJ2-5
cdr3_nt: TGTGCCAGCAGCTCCACGGGTAAGGAGACCCAGTACTTC
cdr3_aa: CASSSTGKETQYF

d_call: NA
clone_size: NA
v_call: TRBV6-4
j_call: TRBJ1-6
cdr3_nt: TGTGCCAGCGGGGAGACTGGGAATTCACCCCTCCACTTT
cdr3_aa: CASGETGNSPLHF

d_call: NA
clone_size: NA
v_call: TRBV24-1
j_call: TRBJ1-2
cdr3_nt: TGTGCCACCAGTGATTCTAGGAGAGCTAACTATGGCTACACCTTC
cdr3_aa: CATSDSRRANYGYTF

d_call: TRBD1
clone_size: NA
v_call: TRBV7-9
j_call: TRBJ2-1
cdr3_nt: TGTGCCAGCAGCTTCGACAGGGGCTCAAGGGAGCAGTTCTTC
cdr3_aa: CASSFDRGSREQFF

d_call: NA
clone_size: NA
v_call: TRBV28
j_call: TRBJ2-3
cdr3_nt: TGTGCCAGCAGTTTGGAGGGGCGAGGCACAGATACGCAGTATTTT
cdr3_aa: CASSLEGRGTDTQYF

d_call: TRBD1
clone_size: NA
v_call: TRBV5-1
j_call: TRBJ2-5
cdr3_nt: TGCGCCAGCAGCTCCGGGACAGGGGGTCGAGAGACCCAGTACTTC
cdr3_aa: CASSSGTGGRETQYF

d_call: TRBD2
clone_size: few
v_call: TRBV5-6
j_call: TRBJ2-1
cdr3_nt: TGTGCCAGCACCAAACGGGGAAGCGGGGGGGCCAGGAGCTACAATGAGCAGTTCTTC
cdr3_aa: CASTKRGSGGARSYNEQFF

d_call: TRBD2
clone_size: NA
v_call: TRBV11-2
j_call: TRBJ2-1
cdr3_nt: TGTGCCAGCACATTAGCGGGAGGAAGTAGTGAGCAGTTCTTC
cdr3_aa: CASTLAGGSSEQFF

d_call: NA
clone_size: NA
v_call: TRBV23-1
j_call: TRBJ1-1
cdr3_nt: TGCGCCAGCAGTCAATCTAGGACTAACACTGAAGCTTTCTTT
cdr3_aa: CASSQSRTNTEAFF

d_call: NA
clone_size: NA
v_call: TRBV7-9
j_call: TRBJ1-5
cdr3_nt: TGTGCCAGCAGCCACGCGGGGGGAGGCGAACAGCCCCAGCATTTT
cdr3_aa: CASSHAGGGEQPQHF

d_call: TRBD1
clone_size: NA
v_call: TRBV6-5
j_call: TRBJ1-5
cdr3_nt: TGTGCCAGCAGTTCGGGACAGTTAGGTCAGCCCCAGCATTTT
cdr3_aa: CASSSGQLGQPQHF

d_call: NA
clone_size: NA
v_call: TRBV18
j_call: TRBJ2-5
cdr3_nt: TGTGCCAGCTCACCAATAGCAGGGGACGAGACCCAGTACTTC
cdr3_aa: CASSPIAGDETQYF

d_call: TRBD1
clone_size: once
v_call: TRBV6-5
j_call: TRBJ1-4
cdr3_nt: TGTGCCAGCAGTTACCGCGGGACAGGGGCTGAAAAACTGTTTTTT
cdr3_aa: CASSYRGTGAEKLFF

d_call: NA
clone_size: few
v_call: TRBV5-1
j_call: TRBJ1-5
cdr3_nt: TGCGCCAGCAGCTCCAGAACAGGGAAACCTAGCAATCAGCCCCAGCATTTT
cdr3_aa: CASSSRTGKPSNQPQHF

d_call: NA
clone_size: NA
v_call: TRBV24-1
j_call: TRBJ2-4
cdr3_nt: TGTGCCACCAGTGAGGAGGGAGACCCCAAAAACATTCAGTACTTC
cdr3_aa: CATSEEGDPKNIQYF

d_call: NA
clone_size: NA
v_call: TRBV25-1
j_call: TRBJ1-2
cdr3_nt: TGTGCCAGCAGTGAAGAAACAGGGCTCTATGGCTACACCTTC
cdr3_aa: CASSEETGLYGYTF

d_call: NA
clone_size: once
v_call: TRBV28
j_call: TRBJ2-7
cdr3_nt: TGTGCCAGCAGCCCGGGGAGCCCCTACGAGCAGTACTTC
cdr3_aa: CASSPGSPYEQYF

d_call: TRBD1
clone_size: NA
v_call: TRBV5-1
j_call: TRBJ1-2
cdr3_nt: TGCGCCAGCAGCTCCGACAGGGGAGGCGGCTACACCTTC
cdr3_aa: CASSSDRGGGYTF

d_call: TRBD1
clone_size: NA
v_call: TRBV5-4
j_call: TRBJ1-1
cdr3_nt: TGTGCCAGCAGCAAACAGGGGTCCGTCACTGAAGCTTTCTTT
cdr3_aa: CASSKQGSVTEAFF

d_call: TRBD1
clone_size: NA
v_call: TRBV24-1
j_call: TRBJ2-3
cdr3_nt: TGTGCCACAGGGGGCCCTACCGATACGCAGTATTTT
cdr3_aa: CATGGPTDTQYF

d_call: TRBD1
clone_size: NA
v_call: TRBV10-3
j_call: TRBJ1-1
cdr3_nt: TGTGCCATCAGTGACCCTGGACAGGGCGGAACTGAAGCTTTCTTT
cdr3_aa: CAISDPGQGGTEAFF

d_call: TRBD1
clone_size: once
v_call: TRBV7-9
j_call: TRBJ1-1
cdr3_nt: TGTGCCAGCAGCTTAGGGAGCCAGGGGGCTGGAATTGAAGCTTTCTTT
cdr3_aa: CASSLGSQGAGIEAFF

d_call: NA
clone_size: NA
v_call: TRBV19
j_call: TRBJ2-5
cdr3_nt: TGTGCCAGTAGTATCGCGGTTCAAAAGACCCAGTACTTC
cdr3_aa: CASSIAVQKTQYF

d_call: NA
clone_size: NA
v_call: TRBV4-3
j_call: TRBJ1-3
cdr3_nt: TGCGCCAGCAGCCAAGCGCACGCCTATGGAAACACCATATATTTT
cdr3_aa: CASSQAHAYGNTIYF

d_call: TRBD1
clone_size: NA
v_call: TRBV10-3
j_call: TRBJ1-5
cdr3_nt: TGTGCCATCAGCCTGGGACAGGGCCAGCCCCAGCATTTT
cdr3_aa: CAISLGQGQPQHF

d_call: TRBD1
clone_size: NA
v_call: TRBV30
j_call: TRBJ1-3
cdr3_nt: TGTGCCTGGAGTGTACAGGGGAACACCATATATTTT
cdr3_aa: CAWSVQGNTIYF